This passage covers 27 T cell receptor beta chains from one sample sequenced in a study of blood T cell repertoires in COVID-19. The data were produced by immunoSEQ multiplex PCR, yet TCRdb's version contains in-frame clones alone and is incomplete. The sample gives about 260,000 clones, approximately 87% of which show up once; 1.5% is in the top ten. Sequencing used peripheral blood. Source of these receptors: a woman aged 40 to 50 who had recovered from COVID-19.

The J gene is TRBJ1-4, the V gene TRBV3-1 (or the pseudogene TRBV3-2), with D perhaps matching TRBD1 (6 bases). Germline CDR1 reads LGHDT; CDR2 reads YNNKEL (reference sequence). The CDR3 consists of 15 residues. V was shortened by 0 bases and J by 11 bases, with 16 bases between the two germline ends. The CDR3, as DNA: TGTGCCAGCAGCCAAGAAGGAGGCCCTCAGGGGAAACTGTTTTTT. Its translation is CASSQEGGPQGKLFF.

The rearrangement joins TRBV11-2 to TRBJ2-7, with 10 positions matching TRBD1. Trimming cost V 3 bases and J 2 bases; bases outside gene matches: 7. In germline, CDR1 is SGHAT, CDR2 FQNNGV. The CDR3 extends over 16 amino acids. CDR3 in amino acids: CASSLRSGTGAYEQYF. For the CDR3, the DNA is TGTGCCAGCAGCTTGAGATCCGGGACAGGGGCCTACGAGCAGTACTTC.

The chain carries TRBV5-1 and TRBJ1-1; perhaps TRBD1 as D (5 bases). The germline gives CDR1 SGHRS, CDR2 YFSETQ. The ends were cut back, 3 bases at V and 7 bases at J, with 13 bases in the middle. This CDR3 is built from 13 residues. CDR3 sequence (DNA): TGCGCCAGCAGCTCTCAGGGTCCGGATGAAGCTTTCTTT. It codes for CASSSQGPDEAFF.

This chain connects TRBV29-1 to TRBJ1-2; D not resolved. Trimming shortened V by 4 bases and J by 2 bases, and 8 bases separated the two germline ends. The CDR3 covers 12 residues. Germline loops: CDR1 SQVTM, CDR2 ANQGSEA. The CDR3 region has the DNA TGCAGCGTTGGATCCCTAAACTATGGCTACACCTTC. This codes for CSVGSLNYGYTF.

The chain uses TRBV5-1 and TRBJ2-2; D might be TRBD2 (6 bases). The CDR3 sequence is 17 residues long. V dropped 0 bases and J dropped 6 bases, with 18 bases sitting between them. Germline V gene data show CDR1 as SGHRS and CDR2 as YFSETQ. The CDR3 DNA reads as TGCGCCAGCAGCTTGGTCGGTGCAGGGAGGTTTTCCGGGGAGCTGTTTTTT. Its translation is CASSLVGAGRFSGELFF.

The CDR3 here is CASSAPRGSQETQYF. The CDR3 DNA is TGTGCCAGCAGCGCACCCAGGGGATCCCAAGAGACCCAGTACTTC. The V and J genes are TRBV5-5 and TRBJ2-5; maybe TRBD1 (6 bases). The CDR3 covers 15 residues. Germline V gene lookup returns CDR1 SGHKS and CDR2 YYEKEE (reference sequence). The V and J ends lost 4 bases and 1 base respectively, with 14 bases between them. Filled out from reference TRBV5-5 and TRBJ2-5, the complete variable domain reads DAGVTQSPTHLIKTRGQQVTLRCSPISGHKSVSWYQQVLGQGPQFIFQYYEKEERGRGNFPDRFSARQFPNYSSELNVNALLLGDSALYLCASSAPRGSQETQYFGPGTRLLVL.

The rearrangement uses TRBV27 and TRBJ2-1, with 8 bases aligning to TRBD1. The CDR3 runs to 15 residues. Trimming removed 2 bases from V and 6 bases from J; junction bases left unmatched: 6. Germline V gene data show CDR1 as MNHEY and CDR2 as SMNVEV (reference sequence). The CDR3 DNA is TGTGCCAGCAGTTTAATGGGACAGGTTCCCAATGAGCAGTTCTTC. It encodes CASSLMGQVPNEQFF.

This CDR3 reads CASSITFPSGGWYNEQFF. The CDR3 region has the DNA TGTGCCAGCAGCATTACTTTCCCTAGCGGGGGGTGGTACAATGAGCAGTTCTTC. The gene calls are TRBV7-6 and TRBJ2-1; TRBD2 agrees at 11 bases. The CDR3 runs 18 residues. V was pared by 5 bases and J by 4 bases, with 13 bases of the junction left unmatched. Germline V gene lookup returns CDR1 SGHVS and CDR2 FNYEAQ. Supplemented by reference TRBV7-6 and TRBJ2-1, the full variable domain reads GAGVSQSPRYKVTKRGQDVALRCDPISGHVSLYWYRQALGQGPEFLTYFNYEAQQDKSGLPNDRFSAERPEGSISTLTIQRTEQRDSAMYRCASSITFPSGGWYNEQFFGPGTRLTVL.

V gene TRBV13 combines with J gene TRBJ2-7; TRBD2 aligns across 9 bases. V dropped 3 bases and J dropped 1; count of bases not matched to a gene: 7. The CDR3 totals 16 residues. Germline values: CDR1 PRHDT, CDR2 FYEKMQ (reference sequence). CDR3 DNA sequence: TGTGCCAGCAGCTTGTTCCAAGCGGGGGGATCCTACGAGCAGTACTTC. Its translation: CASSLFQAGGSYEQYF.

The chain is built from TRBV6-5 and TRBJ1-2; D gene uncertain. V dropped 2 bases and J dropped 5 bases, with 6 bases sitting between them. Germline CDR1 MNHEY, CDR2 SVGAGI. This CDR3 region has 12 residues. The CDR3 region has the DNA TGTGCCAGCAGTTACCCCGGGTATGGCTACACCTTC. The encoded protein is CASSYPGYGYTF.

The DNA for the CDR3 is TGTGCCAGCAGCCGGGGACTAGCGGGGCCTCTCTACTACGAGCAGTACTTC. Its protein product is CASSRGLAGPLYYEQYF. The rearrangement joins TRBV7-2 to TRBJ2-7; 13 bases fit TRBD2. The V gene's germline CDR1 is SGHTA and CDR2 FQGNSA. V lost 5 bases, J lost 3 bases, and 10 bases stayed unmatched. The CDR3 runs to 17 residues. The full variable domain, its missing parts supplied by reference TRBV7-2 and TRBJ2-7, is GAGVSQSPSNKVTEKGKDVELRCDPISGHTALYWYRQSLGQGLEFLIYFQGNSAPDKSGLPSDRFSAERTGGSVSTLTIQRTQQEDSAVYLCASSRGLAGPLYYEQYFGPGTRLTVT.

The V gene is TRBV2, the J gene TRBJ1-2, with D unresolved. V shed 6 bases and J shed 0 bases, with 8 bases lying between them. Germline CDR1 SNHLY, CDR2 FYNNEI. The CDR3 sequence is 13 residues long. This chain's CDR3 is CASSVSSNYGYTF. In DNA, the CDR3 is TGTGCCAGCAGCGTCAGTTCTAACTATGGCTACACCTTC.

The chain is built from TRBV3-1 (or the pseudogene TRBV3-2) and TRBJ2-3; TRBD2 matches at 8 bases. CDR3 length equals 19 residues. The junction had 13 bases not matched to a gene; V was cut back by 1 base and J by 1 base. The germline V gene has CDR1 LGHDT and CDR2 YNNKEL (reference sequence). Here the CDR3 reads CASSQAPGGRGEGTDTQYF. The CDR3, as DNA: TGTGCCAGCAGCCAAGCTCCCGGAGGGCGGGGGGAAGGCACAGATACGCAGTATTTT.

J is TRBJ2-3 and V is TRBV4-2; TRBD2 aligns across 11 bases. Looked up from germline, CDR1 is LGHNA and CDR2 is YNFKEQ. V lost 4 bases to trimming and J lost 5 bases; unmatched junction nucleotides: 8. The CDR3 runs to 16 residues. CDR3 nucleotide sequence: TGTGCCAGCAGCCGCATAGCGGGGGGGCCGGGAGATACGCAGTATTTT. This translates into CASSRIAGGPGDTQYF.

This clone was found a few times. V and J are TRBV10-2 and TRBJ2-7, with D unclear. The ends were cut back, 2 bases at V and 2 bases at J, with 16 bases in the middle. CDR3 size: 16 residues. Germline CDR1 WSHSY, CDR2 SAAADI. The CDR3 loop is CASSEQVVPNPYEQYF. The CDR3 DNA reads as TGCGCCAGCAGTGAGCAGGTAGTTCCAAATCCCTACGAGCAGTACTTC.

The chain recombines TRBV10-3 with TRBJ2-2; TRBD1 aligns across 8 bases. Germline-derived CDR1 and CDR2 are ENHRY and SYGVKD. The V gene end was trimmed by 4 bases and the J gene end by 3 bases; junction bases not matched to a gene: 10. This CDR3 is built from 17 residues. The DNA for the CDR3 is TGTGCCATCAGTGTAGTGGCAGGGGGCCAGCACACCGGGGAGCTGTTTTTT. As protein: CAISVVAGGQHTGELFF.

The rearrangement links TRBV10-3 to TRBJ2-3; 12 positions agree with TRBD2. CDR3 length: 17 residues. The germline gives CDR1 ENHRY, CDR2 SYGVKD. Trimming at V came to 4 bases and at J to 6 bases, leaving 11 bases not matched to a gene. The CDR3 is CAISGPTSGGSGDTQYF. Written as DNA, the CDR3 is TGTGCCATCAGTGGACCGACTAGCGGGGGATCTGGCGATACGCAGTATTTT.

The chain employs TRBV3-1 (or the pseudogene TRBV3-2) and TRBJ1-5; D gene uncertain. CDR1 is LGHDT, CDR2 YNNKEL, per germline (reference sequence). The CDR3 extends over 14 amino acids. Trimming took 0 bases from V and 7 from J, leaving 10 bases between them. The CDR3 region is CASSQDHGLQPQHF. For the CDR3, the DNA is TGTGCCAGCAGCCAAGATCATGGGCTCCAGCCCCAGCATTTT.

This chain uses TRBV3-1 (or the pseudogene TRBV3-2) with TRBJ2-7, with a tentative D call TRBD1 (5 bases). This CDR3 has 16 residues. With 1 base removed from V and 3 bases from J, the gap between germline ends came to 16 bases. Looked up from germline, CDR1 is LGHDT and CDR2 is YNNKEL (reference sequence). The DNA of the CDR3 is TGTGCCAGCAGCCAAGTCTGGCCGTACAGGAGCTACGAGCAGTACTTC. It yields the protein CASSQVWPYRSYEQYF.

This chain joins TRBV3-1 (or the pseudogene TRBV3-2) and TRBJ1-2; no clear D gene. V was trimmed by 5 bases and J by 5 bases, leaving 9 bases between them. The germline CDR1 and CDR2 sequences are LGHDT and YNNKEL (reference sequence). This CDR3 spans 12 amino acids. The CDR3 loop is CASSKGPYGYTF. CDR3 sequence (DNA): TGTGCCAGCAGCAAAGGGCCTTATGGCTACACCTTC.

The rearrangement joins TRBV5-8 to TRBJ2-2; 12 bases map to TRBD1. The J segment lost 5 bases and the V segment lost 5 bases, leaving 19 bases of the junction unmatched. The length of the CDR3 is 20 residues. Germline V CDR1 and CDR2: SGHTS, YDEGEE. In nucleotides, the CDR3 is TGTGCCAGCAGTTCCCCCGAGCGGCGGGACAGGGGGCGCAAAACCGGGGAGCTGTTTTTT. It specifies CASSSPERRDRGRKTGELFF.

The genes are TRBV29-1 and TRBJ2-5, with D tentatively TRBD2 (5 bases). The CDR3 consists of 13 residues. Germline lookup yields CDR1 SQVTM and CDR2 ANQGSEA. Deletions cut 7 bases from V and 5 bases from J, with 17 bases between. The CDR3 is CSALRGLRETQYF. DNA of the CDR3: TGCAGCGCCCTTCGCGGGTTGCGGGAGACCCAGTACTTC.

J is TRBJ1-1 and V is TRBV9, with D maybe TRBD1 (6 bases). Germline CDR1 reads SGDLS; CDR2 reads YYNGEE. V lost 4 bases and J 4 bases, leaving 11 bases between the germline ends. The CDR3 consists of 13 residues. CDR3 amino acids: CASSSGTSTEAFF. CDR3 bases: TGTGCCAGCAGCTCAGGGACAAGCACTGAAGCTTTCTTT.

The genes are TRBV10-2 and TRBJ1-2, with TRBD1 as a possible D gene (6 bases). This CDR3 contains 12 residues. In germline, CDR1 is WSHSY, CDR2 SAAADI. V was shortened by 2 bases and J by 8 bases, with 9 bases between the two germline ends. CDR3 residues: CASSEGGRGYTF. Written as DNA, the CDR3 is TGCGCCAGCAGTGAGGGGGGCAGGGGCTACACCTTC.

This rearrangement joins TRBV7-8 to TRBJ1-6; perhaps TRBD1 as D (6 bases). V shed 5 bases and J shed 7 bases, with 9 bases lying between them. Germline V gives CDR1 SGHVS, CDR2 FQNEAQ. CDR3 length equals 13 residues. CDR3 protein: CASSVTGNSPLHF. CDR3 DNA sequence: TGTGCCAGCAGCGTGACAGGAAATTCACCCCTCCACTTT.

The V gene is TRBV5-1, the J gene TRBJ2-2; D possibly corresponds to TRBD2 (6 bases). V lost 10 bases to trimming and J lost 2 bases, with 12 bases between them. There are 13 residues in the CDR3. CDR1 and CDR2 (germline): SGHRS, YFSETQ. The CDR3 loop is CAGGNGNTGELFF. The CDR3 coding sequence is TGCGCCGGGGGGAACGGTAACACCGGGGAGCTGTTTTTT.

The CDR3 DNA is TGTGCTAGTGGTTTGGGGGAGGGCGCTGAAGCTTTCTTT. Residues: CASGLGEGAEAFF. The chain employs TRBV12-5 and TRBJ1-1; no clear D gene. The CDR3 loop spans 13 amino acids. Per the germline V gene, CDR1 is LGHNT and CDR2 is FRNRAP. V was clipped by 1 base and J by 6 bases, with 9 bases between them.